This TCR beta chain was identified in a study of blood T cell repertoires in COVID-19. Study-level background: COVID-19 samples from acute and convalescent phases originated in the United States, Italy and Spain. Sample material is recorded as cDNA or gDNA derived from T cells, B-cell-depleted T cells, or PBMCs.

Profiled with immunoSEQ multiplex PCR; TCRdb holds only in-frame clones, not every one. The sample contains just over 650,000 clones, 90% of which appear only once. The sequenced sample was peripheral blood. The TCR comes from a woman aged 18-30 years with acute or convalescent COVID-19.

DNA for the CDR3: TGCGCCAGCAGCCAAGACTCCTCCGGGACAAACTACGAGCAGTACTTC. Protein product: CASSQDSSGTNYEQYF. The V and J genes are TRBV4-3 and TRBJ2-7; D possibly corresponds to TRBD1 (6 bases). The CDR3 is made up of 16 amino acids. The germline gives CDR1 LGHNA, CDR2 YSLEER. Trimming shortened V by 0 bases and J by 3 bases, and 15 bases separated the two germline ends.